This entry lists 10 T cell receptor beta chains sequenced from one sample in a study of T cells in localized non-small cell lung cancer. Profiling relied on immunoSEQ multiplex PCR, and the TCRdb table lists in-frame clones only, not all of them. The data contain some 16,000 clones, roughly 89% of them singletons. The sample was peripheral blood, taken before any cancer treatment. Source of these receptors: a male donor aged 60 or over with stage II squamous cell lung carcinoma.

The chain combines TRBV2 with TRBJ2-2; D unresolved. CDR1 SNHLY and CDR2 FYNNEI come from the germline V gene. V was pared by 9 bases and J by 0 bases, with 11 bases between. This CDR3 spans 14 amino acids. Here the CDR3 reads CASDLRTNTGELFF. CDR3 nucleotide sequence: TGTGCCAGTGACCTGAGGACGAACACCGGGGAGCTGTTTTTT.

The chain is built from TRBV6-1 and TRBJ2-6; no clear D. CDR1 and CDR2 (germline): MNHNS, SASEGT. CDR3 length: 18 residues. Trimming took off 2 bases at V and 0 bases at J, with 14 bases between the two ends. This chain's CDR3 is CASSERTPESSGANVLTF. In nucleotides, the CDR3 is TGTGCCAGCAGTGAACGGACCCCCGAAAGCTCTGGGGCCAACGTCCTGACTTTC.

The chain employs TRBV2 and TRBJ2-5; D uncertain. Trimming removed 4 bases from V and 0 bases from J, with 12 bases in between. Germline V gene lookup returns CDR1 SNHLY and CDR2 FYNNEI. The CDR3 extends over 15 amino acids. Here the CDR3 reads CASSGWGSNQETQYF. The CDR3 DNA sequence: TGTGCCAGCAGTGGCTGGGGTTCCAACCAAGAGACCCAGTACTTC.

The J gene is TRBJ2-3, the V gene TRBV9, with D perhaps TRBD2 (6 bases). Trimming cost V 4 bases and J 3 bases, with 15 bases left between them. This CDR3 has 15 amino acids. Germline CDR1 is SGDLS and CDR2 is YYNGEE. CDR3 DNA: TGTGCCAGCAGCTCGACTAGGTTGGGAACAGATACGCAGTATTTT. This codes for CASSSTRLGTDTQYF. The full variable domain, its missing parts supplied by reference TRBV9 and TRBJ2-3, is DSGVTQTPKHLITATGQRVTLRCSPRSGDLSVYWYQQSLDQGLQFLIQYYNGEERAKGNILERFSAQQFPDLHSELNLSSLELGDSALYFCASSSTRLGTDTQYFGPGTRLTVL.

The V and J genes are TRBV28 and TRBJ2-7; D gene unclear. Germline CDR1 is MDHEN and CDR2 is SYDVKM. The V gene lost 6 bases and the J gene lost 0 bases, with 6 bases spanning the gap. CDR3 size: 12 residues. The CDR3, as DNA: TGTGCCAGCAGGCTACACTCCTACGAGCAGTACTTC. Translation gives CASRLHSYEQYF.

This chain uses TRBV11-2 with TRBJ2-7; 16 bases fit TRBD2. The CDR3 has 19 residues. Germline lookup yields CDR1 SGHAT and CDR2 FQNNGV. V dropped 4 bases and J dropped 0; count of bases not matched to a gene: 9. The CDR3 reads CASSSLGTSGRASSYEQYF. CDR3 nucleotide sequence: TGTGCCAGCAGCTCATTAGGGACTAGCGGGAGGGCGAGCTCCTACGAGCAGTACTTC.

The chain links TRBV18 to TRBJ1-4; unclear D gene. Germline-derived CDR1 and CDR2 are KGHSH and LQKENI. The CDR3 covers 15 residues. Trimming stripped 3 bases from V and 0 bases from J, with 8 bases between. CDR3 DNA sequence: TGTGCCAGCTCACCCATCACGGCAACTAATGAAAAACTGTTTTTT. Protein product: CASSPITATNEKLFF.

The chain joins TRBV5-1 to TRBJ1-3; D call uncertain. Germline V lookup: CDR1 SGHRS, CDR2 YFSETQ. This CDR3 region has 12 residues. V gave up 4 bases and J gave up 8 bases, with 10 bases separating them. The DNA of the CDR3 is TGCGCCAGCAGCCGCCCAGGAGACACCATATATTTT. It specifies CASSRPGDTIYF. Based on the CDR3 plus reference TRBV5-1 and TRBJ1-3, the full variable domain is KAGVTQTPRYLIKTRGQQVTLSCSPISGHRSVSWYQQTPGQGLQFLFEYFSETQRNKGNFPGRFSGRQFSNSRSEMNVSTLELGDSALYLCASSRPGDTIYFGEGSWLTVV.

This clone was found once. The CDR3 spells CASSIGRGRNTDTQYF. CDR3 nucleotide sequence: TGTGCCAGTAGTATCGGGCGGGGCCGGAATACAGATACGCAGTATTTT. The gene calls are TRBV19 and TRBJ2-3; D is perhaps TRBD2 (6 bases). The CDR3 consists of 16 residues. Germline V gene lookup returns CDR1 LNHDA and CDR2 SQIVND (reference sequence). V lost 3 bases to trimming and J lost 3 bases, with 16 bases between them.

V usage is TRBV5-1 and J usage is TRBJ2-5; 9 positions agree with TRBD1. This CDR3 spans 14 amino acids. CDR1 and CDR2 from the germline V gene are SGHRS and YFSETQ. The V gene end was trimmed by 6 bases and the J gene end by 3 bases; junction bases not matched to a gene: 6. CDR3 coding DNA: TGCGCCAGCACCCCGGGACAGGGAAAAGAGACCCAGTACTTC. Translating it yields CASTPGQGKETQYF.